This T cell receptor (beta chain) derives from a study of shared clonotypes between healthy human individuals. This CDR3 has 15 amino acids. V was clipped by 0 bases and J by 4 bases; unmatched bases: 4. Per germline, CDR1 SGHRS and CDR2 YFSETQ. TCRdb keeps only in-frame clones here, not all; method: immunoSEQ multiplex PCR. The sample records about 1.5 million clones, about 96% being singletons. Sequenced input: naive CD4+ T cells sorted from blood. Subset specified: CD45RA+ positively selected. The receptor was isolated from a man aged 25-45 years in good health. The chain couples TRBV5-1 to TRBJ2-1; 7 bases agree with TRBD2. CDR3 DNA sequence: TGCGCCAGCAGCTTGGCCGGGGGGAATTACAATGAGCAGTTCTTC. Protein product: CASSLAGGNYNEQFF.